This TCR beta chain was sequenced during a study of OX40 agonist ivuxolimab in advanced cancers. Background on the study: Clinicians treated patients with ivuxolimab, an agonistic anti-OX40 (CD134) antibody. Partial responses occurred in three patients (one hepatocellular carcinoma, two cutaneous melanoma).

Findings and limits, study-wide: Still undetermined is the antigen specificity of the expanded peripheral T cells.

V was cut by 3 bases and J by 7 bases, with 15 bases left in between. The CDR3 covers 15 residues. CDR1 is SNHLY, CDR2 FYNNEI, per germline. The repertoire was sequenced with immunoSEQ multiplex PCR; TCRdb's copy has only in-frame clones and lacks some. The sample has 74,000 or so clones, around 85% seen once. Note on this clone: What it recognizes is unknown.

The sequence was collected from an adult with an advanced solid tumor such as melanoma, head and neck, liver or kidney cancer. J is TRBJ2-2 and V is TRBV2, with unresolved D. Sequencing used CD4+ or CD8+ T cells sorted from blood, obtained in a trial of the OX40 agonist ivuxolimab. CDR3 amino acids: CASSEAGNSVGELFF. Written as DNA, the CDR3 is TGTGCCAGCAGTGAGGCAGGAAATTCGGTCGGGGAGCTGTTTTTT.